A single sample gave rise to the 12 T cell receptor beta chains below, sequenced in a study of immune evolution from preneoplasia to lung adenocarcinoma. The assay was immunoSEQ multiplex PCR, and TCRdb's table has in-frame clones only and misses some. The sample includes some 3,500 clones, over 75% of them seen just once. Sequenced: FFPE lung adenocarcinoma in situ tissue. These receptors originate from a person between 70 and 80 years old with lung adenocarcinoma.

V gene TRBV30 combines with J gene TRBJ1-1; D uncertain. Germline assignment: CDR1 GTSNPN and CDR2 SVGIG (reference sequence). This CDR3 has 12 amino acids. Trimming removed 0 bases from V and 8 bases from J, with 10 bases in between. The CDR3 sequence is CAWSVLTGEAFF. CDR3 bases: TGTGCCTGGAGTGTACTTACTGGGGAAGCTTTCTTT.

This clone has just one count. J is TRBJ2-3 and V is TRBV7-9; 7 bases are shared with TRBD2. The V gene's germline CDR1 is SEHNR and CDR2 FQNEAQ (reference sequence). J gave up 0 bases and V 3 bases, and 12 bases lay outside the gene matches. CDR3 length: 18 residues. CDR3 amino acids: CASSFWASGSISTDTQYF. The CDR3 coding sequence is TGTGCCAGCAGCTTTTGGGCTAGCGGAAGTATCAGCACAGATACGCAGTATTTT.

The chain carries TRBV21-1 and TRBJ2-4; no DNA check was done on the table's D call, TRBD2. TRBV21-1 is classified as a pseudogene. The CDR3 loop spans 19 amino acids. CDR3 residues: CASILQRGGRVGAKNIQYF. CDR3 DNA: TGTGCCAGCATACTCCAGCGGGGGGGCCGAGTTGGAGCCAAAAACATTCAGTACTTC.

V is TRBV18 and J is TRBJ2-7; D gene unclear. The V gene lost 8 bases and the J gene lost 5 bases, with 10 bases spanning the gap. The CDR3 has 11 residues. CDR1 KGHSH and CDR2 LQKENI come from the germline V gene. Here the CDR3 reads CASQYSHEQYF. CDR3 bases: TGTGCCAGCCAGTATAGCCACGAGCAGTACTTC.

The rearrangement joins TRBV5-1 to TRBJ2-7, with 7 bases identical to TRBD2. V lost 4 bases to trimming and J lost 0 bases; unmatched junction nucleotides: 4. This CDR3 is 14 amino acids long. Germline V gene data show CDR1 as SGHRS and CDR2 as YFSETQ. The CDR3, as DNA: TGCGCCAGCAGCCCGGGGGGAGGCTCCTACGAGCAGTACTTC. Protein product: CASSPGGGSYEQYF.

The gene calls are TRBV2 and TRBJ1-1; maybe TRBD1 (5 bases). The V end lost 6 bases, the J end lost 1 base, and 12 bases lay between the germline ends. Per germline, CDR1 SNHLY and CDR2 FYNNEI. This CDR3 is built from 14 residues. The DNA for the CDR3 is TGTGCCAGCAGCCGACAGAGGGCGAACACTGAAGCTTTCTTT. Its translation: CASSRQRANTEAFF.

This rearrangement joins TRBV4-1 to TRBJ2-2, with TRBD2 identical over 10 bases. The V gene end was trimmed by 2 bases and the J gene end by 1 base; junction bases not matched to a gene: 7. Germline values: CDR1 MGHRA, CDR2 YSYEKL. This CDR3 has 18 residues. DNA for the CDR3: TGCGCCAGCAGCCAATACCCGGGACTAGCGATGAACACCGGGGAGCTGTTTTTT. Translated, it gives CASSQYPGLAMNTGELFF.

CDR3 region: CASSLDRDRGLGYTF. Written as DNA, the CDR3 is TGTGCCAGCAGCTTAGACCGGGACAGGGGTCTTGGCTACACCTTC. This chain links TRBV7-9 with TRBJ1-2, with 10 bases aligning to TRBD1. Losses at the gene ends were 1 base for V and 7 bases for J; bases not matched to a gene: 6. The CDR3 consists of 15 residues. CDR1 and CDR2 (germline): SEHNR, FQNEAQ (reference sequence).

The chain has TRBV7-6 and TRBJ2-1; tentative D call: TRBD1 (5 bases). V was cut by 3 bases and J by 8 bases, with 8 bases left in between. The CDR3 is 12 amino acids. Germline V gives CDR1 SGHVS, CDR2 FNYEAQ. CDR3 residues: CASSLTAHEQFF. As DNA, the CDR3 is TGTGCCAGCAGCTTGACAGCCCATGAGCAGTTCTTC. The variable domain in full, with the rest retrieved from reference TRBV7-6 and TRBJ2-1, is GAGVSQSPRYKVTKRGQDVALRCDPISGHVSLYWYRQALGQGPEFLTYFNYEAQQDKSGLPNDRFSAERPEGSISTLTIQRTEQRDSAMYRCASSLTAHEQFFGPGTRLTVL.

V gene TRBV2 combines with J gene TRBJ2-3; D may be TRBD2 (6 bases). The germline V gene has CDR1 SNHLY and CDR2 FYNNEI. Trimming shortened V by 6 bases and J by 2 bases, and 15 bases separated the two germline ends. The CDR3 runs to 15 residues. The CDR3 DNA is TGTGCCAGCAGCAACCGGGACTTATACACAGATACGCAGTATTTT. Translation gives CASSNRDLYTDTQYF.

Concerning this clone: The junction does not match germline at one end; this may be a read error. V usage is TRBV9 and J usage is TRBJ2-3, with a possible D match to TRBD2 (5 bases). CDR3 length: 17 residues. Germline V lookup: CDR1 SGDLS, CDR2 YYNGEE. The DNA of the CDR3 is TGTACCAGCAGCGTAGTCCCCCTAGAGGGTCCCACAGATACGCAGTATTTT. Its translation is CTSSVVPLEGPTDTQYF.

The rearrangement uses TRBV29-1 and TRBJ1-3; 9 nucleotides match TRBD1. Germline lookup yields CDR1 SQVTM and CDR2 ANQGSEA. CDR3 length: 14 residues. The CDR3, as DNA: TGCAGTGTGACAGGGGGGAGCTCTGGAAACACCATATATTTT. Protein product: CSVTGGSSGNTIYF.